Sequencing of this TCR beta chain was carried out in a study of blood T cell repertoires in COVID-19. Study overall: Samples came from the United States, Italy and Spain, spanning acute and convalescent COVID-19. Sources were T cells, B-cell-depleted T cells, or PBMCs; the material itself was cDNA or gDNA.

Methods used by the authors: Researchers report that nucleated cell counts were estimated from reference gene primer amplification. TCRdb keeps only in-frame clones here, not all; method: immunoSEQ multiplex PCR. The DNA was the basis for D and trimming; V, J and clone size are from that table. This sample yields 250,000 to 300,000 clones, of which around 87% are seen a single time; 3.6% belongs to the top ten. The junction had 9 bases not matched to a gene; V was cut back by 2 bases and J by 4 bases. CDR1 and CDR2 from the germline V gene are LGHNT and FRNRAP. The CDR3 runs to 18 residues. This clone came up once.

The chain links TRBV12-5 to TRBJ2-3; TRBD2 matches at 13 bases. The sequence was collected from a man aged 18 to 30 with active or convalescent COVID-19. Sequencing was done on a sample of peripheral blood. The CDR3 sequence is CASGLPQLAGGPADTQYF. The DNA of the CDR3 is TGTGCTAGTGGTTTGCCTCAACTAGCGGGGGGGCCCGCAGATACGCAGTATTTT.